This paragraph covers one TCR beta chain sequence. Other DNA sequences within the sample encode an identical CDR3. Produced via immunoSEQ multiplex PCR; TCRdb's table is partial and in-frame only. The data contain about 360,000 clones, 70% to 90% of them seen just once; the ten biggest clones take up just over 7%. These data belong to a study of blood T cell repertoires in COVID-19. The CDR3 has 13 amino acids. Germline values: CDR1 SGHTA, CDR2 FQGNSA. V shed 8 bases and J 0 bases; nucleotides not matched to a gene: 1. J is TRBJ2-3 and V is TRBV7-2, with 8 bases aligning to TRBD2. The sample comprised peripheral blood. The sequence was obtained from a woman aged 60 to 75 with COVID-19, enrolled during active disease. The CDR3 sequence: CASRGGSTDTQYF. CDR3 DNA sequence: TGTGCCAGCCGGGGGGGGAGCACAGATACGCAGTATTTT.